These T cell receptor beta chains were read from a single sample in a study of CD8 T cells in ankylosing spondylitis. One entry per CDR3 protein, called by TCRdb with MiXCR from the 5' RACE reads. Among some 840,000 distinct CDR3 sequences, about an eighth were seen once, and the ten largest hold approximately 0.5%. The specimen sequenced was blood, either unsorted or a sorted T cell fraction (not recorded which). These receptors came from a male donor with ankylosing spondylitis. Each CDR3 is given with its conserved first and last residue. A D gene is named only where the DNA matches it firmly. Expanded clones get a size class; other rows say once, few or many, or leave the size out.

D gene: NA; clone size: NA; J gene: TRBJ1-1; CDR3 length: 13; V gene: TRBV24-1; CDR3 protein: CATSTGMNTEAFF; CDR3 DNA: TGTGCCACCTCGACGGGAATGAACACTGAAGCTTTCTTT
D gene: NA; clone size: many; J gene: TRBJ2-7; CDR3 length: 14; V gene: TRBV9; CDR3 protein: CASSSSADSYEQYF; CDR3 DNA: TGTGCCAGCAGCTCTAGCGCCGACTCCTACGAGCAGTACTTC
D gene: NA; clone size: many; J gene: TRBJ2-3; CDR3 length: 14; V gene: TRBV5-1; CDR3 protein: CASSLVQGTDTQYF; CDR3 DNA: TGCGCCAGCAGCTTGGTACAGGGTACAGATACGCAGTATTTT
D gene: TRBD1; clone size: NA; J gene: TRBJ1-2; CDR3 length: 16; V gene: TRBV6-1; CDR3 protein: CASSATGTGATYGYTF; CDR3 DNA: TGTGCCAGCAGCGCCACCGGGACAGGGGCGACCTATGGCTACACCTTC
D gene: NA; clone size: few; J gene: TRBJ1-5; CDR3 length: 15; V gene: TRBV2; CDR3 protein: CASSVEEGSNQPQHF; CDR3 DNA: TGTGCCAGCAGTGTGGAGGAGGGGTCCAATCAGCCCCAGCATTTT
D gene: TRBD1; clone size: NA; J gene: TRBJ1-4; CDR3 length: 15; V gene: TRBV20-1; CDR3 protein: CSAREPGQGLEKLFF; CDR3 DNA: TGCAGTGCTAGGGAACCGGGACAGGGGCTTGAAAAACTGTTTTTT
D gene: NA; clone size: few; J gene: TRBJ1-2; CDR3 length: 15; V gene: TRBV9; CDR3 protein: CASSVVVADPRGYTF; CDR3 DNA: TGTGCCAGCAGCGTAGTAGTGGCGGATCCTAGGGGCTACACCTTC
D gene: TRBD1; clone size: NA; J gene: TRBJ1-2; CDR3 length: 14; V gene: TRBV7-2; CDR3 protein: CASSFRDRGLGYTF; CDR3 DNA: TGTGCCAGCAGCTTCCGGGACAGGGGGCTCGGCTACACCTTC
D gene: NA; clone size: NA; J gene: TRBJ2-1; CDR3 length: 14; V gene: TRBV20-1; CDR3 protein: CSASRAPGYNEQFF; CDR3 DNA: TGCAGTGCTAGCCGGGCTCCCGGCTACAATGAGCAGTTCTTC
D gene: TRBD1; clone size: many; J gene: TRBJ2-3; CDR3 length: 13; V gene: TRBV12-3/TRBV12-4; CDR3 protein: CASNRGSTDTQYF; CDR3 DNA: TGTGCCAGCAACAGGGGAAGCACAGATACGCAGTATTTT
D gene: NA; clone size: few; J gene: TRBJ2-2; CDR3 length: 13; V gene: TRBV27; CDR3 protein: CASSLILAGELFF; CDR3 DNA: TGTGCCAGCAGTCTCATCCTGGCCGGGGAGCTGTTTTTT
D gene: NA; clone size: NA; J gene: TRBJ1-2; CDR3 length: 12; V gene: TRBV20-1; CDR3 protein: CSASRHLEGYTF; CDR3 DNA: TGCAGTGCTAGCCGCCACTTGGAAGGCTACACCTTC
D gene: NA; clone size: NA; J gene: TRBJ2-5; CDR3 length: 15; V gene: TRBV5-1; CDR3 protein: CASSLIPGGGETQYF; CDR3 DNA: TGCGCCAGCAGCTTGATTCCAGGGGGAGGCGAGACCCAGTACTTC
D gene: NA; clone size: NA; J gene: TRBJ1-4; CDR3 length: 14; V gene: TRBV3-1; CDR3 protein: CASSRAALNEKLFF; CDR3 DNA: TGTGCCAGCAGCCGGGCGGCACTTAATGAAAAACTGTTTTTT
D gene: NA; clone size: many; J gene: TRBJ2-1; CDR3 length: 13; V gene: TRBV12-3/TRBV12-4; CDR3 protein: CASSRGRGGEQFF; CDR3 DNA: TGTGCCAGCAGTCGCGGCAGGGGGGGTGAGCAGTTCTTC
D gene: NA; clone size: few; J gene: TRBJ2-3; CDR3 length: 15; V gene: TRBV7-2; CDR3 protein: CASSLLGGWADTQYF; CDR3 DNA: TGTGCCAGCAGCTTACTTGGCGGGTGGGCAGATACGCAGTATTTT
D gene: NA; clone size: few; J gene: TRBJ2-7; CDR3 length: 13; V gene: TRBV29-1; CDR3 protein: CSVGRGFGYEQYF; CDR3 DNA: TGCAGCGTTGGGCGAGGGTTCGGGTACGAGCAGTACTTC
D gene: TRBD2; clone size: many; J gene: TRBJ2-2; CDR3 length: 16; V gene: TRBV7-3; CDR3 protein: CASSLRSGMSTGELFF; CDR3 DNA: TGTGCCAGCAGCTTAAGGAGCGGGATGAGCACCGGGGAGCTGTTTTTT
D gene: NA; clone size: few; J gene: TRBJ2-2; CDR3 length: 13; V gene: TRBV7-2; CDR3 protein: CASSLVELGELFF; CDR3 DNA: TGTGCCAGCAGCTTAGTTGAGCTCGGGGAGCTGTTTTTT
D gene: NA; clone size: NA; J gene: TRBJ2-4; CDR3 length: 16; V gene: TRBV27; CDR3 protein: CASSYTGLREQNIQYF; CDR3 DNA: TGTGCCAGCAGTTATACAGGGTTACGAGAACAAAACATTCAGTACTTC
D gene: NA; clone size: many; J gene: TRBJ1-1; CDR3 length: 9; V gene: TRBV29-1; CDR3 protein: CSPGPEAFF; CDR3 DNA: TGCAGCCCTGGCCCTGAAGCTTTCTTT
D gene: NA; clone size: NA; J gene: TRBJ2-5; CDR3 length: 17; V gene: TRBV18; CDR3 protein: CASSPLELQTVQETQYF; CDR3 DNA: TGTGCCAGCTCACCACTAGAGCTACAAACGGTACAAGAGACCCAGTACTTC
D gene: NA; clone size: NA; J gene: TRBJ1-4; CDR3 length: 16; V gene: TRBV4-3; CDR3 protein: CASSQDHRQGGEKLFF; CDR3 DNA: TGCGCCAGCAGCCAAGATCATCGGCAGGGAGGTGAAAAACTGTTTTTT
D gene: NA; clone size: NA; J gene: TRBJ2-1; CDR3 length: 11; V gene: TRBV6-5; CDR3 protein: CASTQGTEQFF; CDR3 DNA: TGTGCCAGCACCCAGGGGACTGAGCAGTTCTTC
D gene: NA; clone size: many; J gene: TRBJ2-7; CDR3 length: 12; V gene: TRBV20-1; CDR3 protein: CSANQGSYEQYF; CDR3 DNA: TGCAGTGCTAACCAGGGGAGCTACGAGCAGTACTTC
D gene: NA; clone size: few; J gene: TRBJ1-2; CDR3 length: 9; V gene: TRBV29-1; CDR3 protein: CSVLEGYTF; CDR3 DNA: TGCAGCGTTCTGGAAGGCTACACCTTC
D gene: TRBD2; clone size: NA; J gene: TRBJ2-3; CDR3 length: 15; V gene: TRBV28; CDR3 protein: CASRPGLAGVDTQYF; CDR3 DNA: TGTGCCAGCAGGCCGGGACTAGCGGGGGTCGATACGCAGTATTTT
D gene: NA; clone size: few; J gene: TRBJ1-2; CDR3 length: 12; V gene: TRBV7-9; CDR3 protein: CASSSTGLGYTF; CDR3 DNA: TGTGCCAGCAGCTCGACAGGCTTGGGCTACACCTTC
D gene: TRBD2; clone size: NA; J gene: TRBJ2-7; CDR3 length: 14; V gene: TRBV7-7; CDR3 protein: CASSPGGSPDEQYF; CDR3 DNA: TGTGCTAGCAGCCCGGGGGGTAGCCCAGACGAGCAGTACTTC
D gene: NA; clone size: few; J gene: TRBJ2-7; CDR3 length: 14; V gene: TRBV5-5; CDR3 protein: CASSGRQNTYEQYF; CDR3 DNA: TGTGCCAGCAGCGGGAGACAGAATACCTACGAGCAGTACTTC
D gene: TRBD2; clone size: NA; J gene: TRBJ2-1; CDR3 length: 14; V gene: TRBV7-8; CDR3 protein: CASSSRLAGTEQFF; CDR3 DNA: TGTGCCAGCAGCTCCAGACTAGCGGGAACTGAGCAGTTCTTC
D gene: TRBD2; clone size: many; J gene: TRBJ2-1; CDR3 length: 16; V gene: TRBV12-3/TRBV12-4; CDR3 protein: CASSPTGLAGTGEQFF; CDR3 DNA: TGTGCCAGCAGTCCGACGGGACTAGCGGGAACGGGTGAGCAGTTCTTC
D gene: NA; clone size: few; J gene: TRBJ2-1; CDR3 length: 17; V gene: TRBV10-3; CDR3 protein: CAISESVDAIAYNEQFF; CDR3 DNA: TGTGCCATCAGTGAGAGTGTGGACGCTATCGCCTACAATGAGCAGTTCTTC
D gene: TRBD1; clone size: few; J gene: TRBJ2-3; CDR3 length: 17; V gene: TRBV5-1; CDR3 protein: CASSPTTGGPVVDTQYF; CDR3 DNA: TGCGCCAGCAGCCCTACGACAGGGGGACCAGTAGTGGATACGCAGTATTTT
D gene: NA; clone size: many; J gene: TRBJ2-7; CDR3 length: 13; V gene: TRBV20-1; CDR3 protein: CSARQQGGYEQYF; CDR3 DNA: TGCAGTGCTAGACAGCAGGGCGGCTACGAGCAGTACTTC
D gene: TRBD2; clone size: many; J gene: TRBJ2-1; CDR3 length: 15; V gene: TRBV10-2; CDR3 protein: CASGATSGSSREQFF; CDR3 DNA: TGCGCCAGCGGCGCGACTAGCGGGAGCTCTAGGGAGCAGTTCTTC
D gene: TRBD1; clone size: few; J gene: TRBJ1-5; CDR3 length: 15; V gene: TRBV9; CDR3 protein: CASSVGTGGNQPQHF; CDR3 DNA: TGTGCCAGCAGCGTAGGGACAGGGGGCAATCAGCCCCAGCATTTT
D gene: NA; clone size: NA; J gene: TRBJ1-2; CDR3 length: 15; V gene: TRBV5-1; CDR3 protein: CASSLSSHALRGYTF; CDR3 DNA: TGCGCCAGCAGCTTGAGCTCTCATGCCCTCCGAGGCTACACCTTC
D gene: TRBD1; clone size: many; J gene: TRBJ2-5; CDR3 length: 16; V gene: TRBV7-8; CDR3 protein: CASSDVPGQGLQTQYF; CDR3 DNA: TGTGCCAGCAGTGATGTACCGGGACAGGGTTTGCAGACCCAGTACTTC
D gene: NA; clone size: NA; J gene: TRBJ2-5; CDR3 length: 15; V gene: TRBV6-1; CDR3 protein: CASRIGRQYQETQYF; CDR3 DNA: TGTGCCAGCAGGATCGGACGTCAGTACCAAGAGACCCAGTACTTC
D gene: NA; clone size: NA; J gene: TRBJ1-2; CDR3 length: 17; V gene: TRBV12-3/TRBV12-4; CDR3 protein: CASSPGGGRTSNYGYTF; CDR3 DNA: TGTGCCAGCAGTCCCGGTGGAGGCAGGACAAGTAACTATGGCTACACCTTC
D gene: NA; clone size: few; J gene: TRBJ1-4; CDR3 length: 14; V gene: TRBV5-1; CDR3 protein: CASSLRGVDEKLFF; CDR3 DNA: TGCGCCAGCAGCTTGAGGGGTGTGGATGAAAAACTGTTTTTT
D gene: TRBD1; clone size: few; J gene: TRBJ1-6; CDR3 length: 14; V gene: TRBV7-2; CDR3 protein: CASSQTGDNSPLHF; CDR3 DNA: TGTGCCAGCAGCCAAACAGGGGACAATTCACCCCTCCACTTT
D gene: NA; clone size: few; J gene: TRBJ1-4; CDR3 length: 17; V gene: TRBV2; CDR3 protein: CASSEALYGQGFEKLFF; CDR3 DNA: TGTGCCAGCAGTGAAGCGCTTTATGGGCAGGGTTTCGAAAAACTGTTTTTT
D gene: TRBD2; clone size: few; J gene: TRBJ2-3; CDR3 length: 15; V gene: TRBV20-1; CDR3 protein: CSAQPPSGGADTQYF; CDR3 DNA: TGCAGTGCTCAGCCCCCCAGCGGGGGGGCAGATACGCAGTATTTT
D gene: NA; clone size: NA; J gene: TRBJ2-7; CDR3 length: 14; V gene: TRBV7-2; CDR3 protein: CASSLKLGGNEQYF; CDR3 DNA: TGTGCCAGCAGCTTAAAACTTGGCGGAAACGAGCAGTACTTC
D gene: NA; clone size: few; J gene: TRBJ1-4; CDR3 length: 16; V gene: TRBV25-1; CDR3 protein: CASSASPAGFNEKLFF; CDR3 DNA: TGTGCCAGCAGTGCTTCCCCCGCAGGGTTTAATGAAAAACTGTTTTTT
D gene: NA; clone size: NA; J gene: TRBJ2-7; CDR3 length: 15; V gene: TRBV5-1; CDR3 protein: CASSLTGRSSYEQYF; CDR3 DNA: TGCGCCAGCAGCCTGACAGGTAGGAGCTCCTACGAGCAGTACTTC
D gene: TRBD2; clone size: few; J gene: TRBJ2-3; CDR3 length: 16; V gene: TRBV10-2; CDR3 protein: CASSEYASGPTDTQYF; CDR3 DNA: TGCGCCAGCAGTGAGTACGCTAGCGGACCCACAGATACGCAGTATTTT
D gene: TRBD2; clone size: NA; J gene: TRBJ2-5; CDR3 length: 15; V gene: TRBV5-8; CDR3 protein: CASTRGTSGGLTQYF; CDR3 DNA: TGTGCCAGCACCCGAGGGACTAGCGGGGGGCTCACCCAGTACTTC
D gene: TRBD2; clone size: NA; J gene: TRBJ2-5; CDR3 length: 15; V gene: TRBV19; CDR3 protein: CASSSSGGAYETQYF; CDR3 DNA: TGTGCCAGTAGCTCTAGCGGGGGGGCTTATGAGACCCAGTACTTC